This T cell receptor beta chain was retrieved from a study of blood T cell repertoires in COVID-19. Study overall: PBMCs, B-cell-depleted T cells, or T cells provided the cDNA or gDNA that made up the material.

The data were produced by immunoSEQ multiplex PCR, yet TCRdb's version contains in-frame clones alone and is incomplete. In the table there are 150,000 to 200,000 clones, roughly 86% of which are singletons. The CDR3 has 14 residues. CDR1 and CDR2 (germline): SGHDT, YYEEEE. V was cut by 2 bases and J by 4 bases, with 12 bases left in between. A single count supports this clone. The TCR sequence derives from a man in his forties with active or convalescent COVID-19. V and J are TRBV5-6 and TRBJ1-1; perhaps TRBD1 as D (5 bases). The sample consisted of peripheral blood. The CDR3 nucleotides read TGTGCCAGCAGCTTCATCGGGGGAGGCACTGAAGCTTTCTTT. Its translation: CASSFIGGGTEAFF.